What follows is one T cell receptor (beta chain) and its context. This clonotype was counted a few times. Its antigen is currently not known. One base away there is no much larger clone; base qualities are not given. The method behind the library was RT-PCR. Sequencing used an Illumina HiSeq 2500. The public reads were reprocessed in TCRdb via fastp at Q25 and MiXCR, keeping in-frame beta chains. Under each unique CDR3 protein, matching rows form one entry showing the most common genes and DNA. The sample yields roughly 670,000 distinct CDR3 sequences; about 15% were counted once. The ten top clones hold 6.5% to 8% of the sample. The data are from a study of response to subunit inactivated influenza vaccine (dated by TCRdb to 2016 to 2019). Describing the broader study: To follow how T cells responded to a trivalent subunit inactivated influenza vaccine, the researchers relied on deep quantitative profiling of the T cell receptor repertoire.

Spanning cysteine to phenylalanine, the CDR3 consists of 13 amino acids. The retained sequence is limited to the CDR3, 39 bases, with the frame set at the first base. V loses 5 bases, J loses 6 bases, and the germline ends lie 12 bases apart. The paper as a whole reports these results and caveats: The authors proposed that each seasonal influenza vaccination may bring in only a limited number of new T cells.

The rearrangement joined TRBV12-3 or TRBV12-4 to TRBJ2-3; there is no confident call for the D gene. The sample was PBMCs from blood, taken 14 to 15 days before vaccination. The sequence came from a man aged 50 to 59 who received an inactivated influenza vaccine. Donor details come from another sample of the same person, matched by shared clones. The CDR3 region has the sequence CASSPVLWDTQYF. The DNA is TGTGCCAGCAGTCCCGTCCTATGGGATACGCAGTATTTT.